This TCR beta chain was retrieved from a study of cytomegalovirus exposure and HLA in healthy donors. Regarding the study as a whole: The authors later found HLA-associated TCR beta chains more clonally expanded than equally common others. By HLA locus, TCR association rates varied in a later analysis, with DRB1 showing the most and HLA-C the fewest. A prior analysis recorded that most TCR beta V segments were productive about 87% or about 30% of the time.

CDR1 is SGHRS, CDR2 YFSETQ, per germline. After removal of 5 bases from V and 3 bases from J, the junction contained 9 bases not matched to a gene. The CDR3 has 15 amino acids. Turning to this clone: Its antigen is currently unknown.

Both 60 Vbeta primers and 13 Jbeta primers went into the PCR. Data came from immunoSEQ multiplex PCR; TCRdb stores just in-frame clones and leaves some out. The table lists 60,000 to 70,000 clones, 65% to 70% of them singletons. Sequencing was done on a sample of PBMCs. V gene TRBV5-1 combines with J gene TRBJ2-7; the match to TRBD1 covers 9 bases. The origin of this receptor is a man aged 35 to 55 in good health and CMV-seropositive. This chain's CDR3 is CASRPGQGSYYEQYF. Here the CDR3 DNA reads TGCGCCAGCAGGCCGGGACAGGGAAGCTACTACGAGCAGTACTTC. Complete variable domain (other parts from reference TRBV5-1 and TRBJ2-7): KAGVTQTPRYLIKTRGQQVTLSCSPISGHRSVSWYQQTPGQGLQFLFEYFSETQRNKGNFPGRFSGRQFSNSRSEMNVSTLELGDSALYLCASRPGQGSYYEQYFGPGTRLTVT.